This T cell receptor (beta chain) was obtained from a study of technical replicates of blood from a handful of donors. Sequencing was performed with immunoSEQ multiplex PCR; in TCRdb, only in-frame clones are kept and a portion is missing. The repertoire consists of roughly 72,000 clones, with approximately 94% occurring once and the leading ten covering about 0.4%. Germline V lookup: CDR1 SGHAT, CDR2 FQNNGV. Trimming left V 2 bases short and J 3 bases short, with 7 bases between. The CDR3 sequence is 13 residues long. The receptor was isolated from a human donor in good health. Sequences were obtained from T cells isolated from PBMCs. The chain is built from TRBV11-2 and TRBJ1-2, with a tentative D call TRBD1 (6 bases). CDR3 nucleotides: TGTGCCAGCAGCTTAAGGACAGACTATGGCTACACCTTC. This gives the protein CASSLRTDYGYTF.